The clone carrying this T cell receptor (beta chain) has at least ten counts. The data stem from a study of regulatory T cells in long-lasting Graves disease. Documented time point: persistent/refractory GD, antithyroid drugs over 5 years with positive TRAb. PBMCs provided the RNA from which the TCR library was made. Both iRepertoire HTBI primers and Arm-PCR of CDR3 regions were used to build the TCR beta libraries. TCRdb analysed the multiplex PCR reads with MiXCR anew, one entry per CDR3 protein. The sample gives roughly 300,000 distinct CDR3 sequences, about 20% of which show up once; less than 35% is in the top ten. The CDR3 is 13 amino acids. Germline CDR1 and CDR2: DFQATT and SNEGSKA (reference sequence). V lost 1 base and J lost 0, with 6 bases in between.

The chain has TRBV20-1 and TRBJ1-1; D remains ambiguous. The origin of this receptor is a female donor with Graves disease. Sequencing was performed on peripheral blood mononuclear cells (PBMCs), taken when the disease was refractory, from a patient treated with antithyroid drugs. The CDR3 here is CSARVRVNTEAFF. CDR3 coding DNA: TGCAGTGCTAGAGTACGGGTGAACACTGAAGCTTTCTTT.